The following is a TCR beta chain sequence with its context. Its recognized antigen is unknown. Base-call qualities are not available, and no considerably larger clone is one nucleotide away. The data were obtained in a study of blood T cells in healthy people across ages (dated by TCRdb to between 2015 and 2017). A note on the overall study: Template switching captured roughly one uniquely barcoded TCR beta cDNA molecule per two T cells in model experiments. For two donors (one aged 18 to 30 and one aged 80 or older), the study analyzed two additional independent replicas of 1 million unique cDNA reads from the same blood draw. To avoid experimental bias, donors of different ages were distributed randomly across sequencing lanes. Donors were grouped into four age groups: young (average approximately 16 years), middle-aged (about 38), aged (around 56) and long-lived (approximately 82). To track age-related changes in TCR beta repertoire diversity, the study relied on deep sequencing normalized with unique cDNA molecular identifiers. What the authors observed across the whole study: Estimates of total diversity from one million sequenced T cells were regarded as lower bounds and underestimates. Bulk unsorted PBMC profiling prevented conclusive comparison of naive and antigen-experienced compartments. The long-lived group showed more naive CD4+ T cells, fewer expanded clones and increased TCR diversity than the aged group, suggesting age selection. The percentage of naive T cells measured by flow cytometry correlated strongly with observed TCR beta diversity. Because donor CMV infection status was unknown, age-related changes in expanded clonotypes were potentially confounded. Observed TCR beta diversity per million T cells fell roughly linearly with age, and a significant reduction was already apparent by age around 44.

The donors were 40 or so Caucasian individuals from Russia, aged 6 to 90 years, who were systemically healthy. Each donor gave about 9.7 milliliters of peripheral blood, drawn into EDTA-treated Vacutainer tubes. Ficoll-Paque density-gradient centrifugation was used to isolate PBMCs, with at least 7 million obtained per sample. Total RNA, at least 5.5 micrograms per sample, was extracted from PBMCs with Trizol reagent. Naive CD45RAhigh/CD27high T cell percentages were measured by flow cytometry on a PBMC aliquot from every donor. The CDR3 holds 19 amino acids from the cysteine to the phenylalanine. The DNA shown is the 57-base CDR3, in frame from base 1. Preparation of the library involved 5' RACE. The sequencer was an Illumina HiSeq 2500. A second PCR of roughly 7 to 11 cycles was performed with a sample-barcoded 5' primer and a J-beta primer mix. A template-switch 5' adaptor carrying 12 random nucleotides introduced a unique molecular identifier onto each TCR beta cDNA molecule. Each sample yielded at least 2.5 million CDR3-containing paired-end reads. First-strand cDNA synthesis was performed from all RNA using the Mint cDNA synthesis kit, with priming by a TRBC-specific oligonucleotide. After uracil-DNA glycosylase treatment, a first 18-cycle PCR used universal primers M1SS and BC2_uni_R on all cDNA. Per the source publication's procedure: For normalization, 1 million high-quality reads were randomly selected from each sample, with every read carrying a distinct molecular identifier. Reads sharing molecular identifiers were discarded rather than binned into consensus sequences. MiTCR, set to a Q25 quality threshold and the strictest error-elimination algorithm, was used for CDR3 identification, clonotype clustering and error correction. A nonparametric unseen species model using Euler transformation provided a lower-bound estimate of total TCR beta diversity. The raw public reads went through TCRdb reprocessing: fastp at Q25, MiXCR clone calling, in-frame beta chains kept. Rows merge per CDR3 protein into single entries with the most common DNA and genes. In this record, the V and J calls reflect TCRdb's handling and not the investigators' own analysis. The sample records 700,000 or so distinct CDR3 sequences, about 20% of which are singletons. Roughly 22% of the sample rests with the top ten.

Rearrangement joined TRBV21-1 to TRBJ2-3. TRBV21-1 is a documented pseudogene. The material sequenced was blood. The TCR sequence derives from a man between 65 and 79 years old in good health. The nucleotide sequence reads TGTGCCAGCAGCAAAGCTCCAGGTGCTCGAACCAAATCGGCAGATACGCAGTATTTT. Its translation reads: CASSKAPGARTKSADTQYF.